Given below is one T cell receptor beta chain in context. The antigen is unknown. The source of the sample is a study of cytomegalovirus exposure and HLA in healthy donors. Germline CDR1 MDHEN, CDR2 SYDVKM. Trimming took 4 bases from V and 2 from J; bases not matched to a gene: 5. The CDR3 contains 14 residues. Overall study findings and caveats: Upon later analysis, TCR association rates were observed to vary by HLA locus, being highest for DRB1 and lowest for HLA-C. For TCR beta chains, V- and J-gene trimming was later linked to a missense DCLRE1C variant. Roughly even sequencing depth across donors was the assumption behind the presence/absence analyses.

Primers for the PCR totalled 60 Vbeta and 13 Jbeta. Clones were read by immunoSEQ multiplex PCR, and TCRdb kept only the in-frame ones, dropping some. The table shows 93,000 or so clones, with around three quarters occurring only once. Healthy people donating bone marrow made up the donors. This chain uses TRBV28 with TRBJ2-7, with TRBD2 identical over 7 bases. The receptor was isolated from a man in his forties or fifties in good health and CMV-seropositive. The sequenced material came from PBMCs. The CDR3 spells CASSSPGLTYEQYF. In DNA form, the CDR3 reads TGTGCCAGCAGTTCCCCGGGACTAACCTACGAGCAGTACTTC.